This entry lists 2 T cell receptor beta chains sequenced from one sample in a study of long-term antiretroviral therapy in people with HIV. Sequencing relied on immunoSEQ assay v3.0, run at survey level. Data came from immunoSEQ multiplex PCR; TCRdb stores just in-frame clones and leaves some out. Of some 35,000 clones in the sample, approximately 80% were seen once. This specimen was unsorted PBMCs, taken 0.6 years after starting antiretroviral therapy. The receptors stem from a young man with HIV.

As concerns this clone: An end of the junction differs from the germline gene, which may be a read error. The gene calls are TRBV5-6 and TRBJ2-7; D remains ambiguous. CDR1 and CDR2 (germline): SGHDT, YYEEEE. The CDR3 contains 13 residues. The CDR3 reads CASSLRRYYQQYF. The CDR3 DNA sequence: TGTGCCAGCAGCTTGAGGCGTTACTACCAGCAGTACTTC.

This sequence joins TRBV5-5 and TRBJ2-3; 7 bases are a match to TRBD2. This CDR3 has 15 residues. Germline V gives CDR1 SGHKS, CDR2 YYEKEE (reference sequence). J was trimmed by 4 bases and V by 2 bases; bases with no gene match: 7. This CDR3 is CASSFRLAIADTQYF. The CDR3 nucleotides read TGTGCCAGCAGCTTCCGACTAGCCATCGCAGATACGCAGTATTTT.